This entry concerns a single T cell receptor (beta chain). The CDR3 consists of 13 residues. Trimming removed 3 bases from V and 6 bases from J, with 11 bases in between. Germline CDR1 and CDR2: KGHSH and LQKENI. Assay: immunoSEQ multiplex PCR; the TCRdb copy retains only in-frame clones and omits some. The sample lists tens of thousands of clones; roughly 88% were seen once. The record originates from a study of blood T cell repertoires in COVID-19. The TCR originated in a man in his 60s with acute or convalescent COVID-19. Material: peripheral blood. V usage is TRBV18 and J usage is TRBJ1-1; D gene ambiguous. CDR3 in amino acids: CASSPSQQPEAFF. The DNA of the CDR3 is TGTGCCAGCTCACCGAGCCAACAGCCTGAAGCTTTCTTT.